This TCR beta chain stems from a study of cytotoxic CD8 clonotypes in ibrutinib-treated CLL. Trimming shortened V by 3 bases and J by 2 bases, and 16 bases separated the two germline ends. The CDR3 totals 15 residues. Germline V lookup: CDR1 SQVTM, CDR2 ANQGSEA. Study conclusions and caveats: Clonality climbed at ibrutinib response, then dropped toward baseline at progression. Clonality correlated strongly with circulating CD8+ T cells and exceeded age-matched healthy donors at baseline.

The assay was immunoSEQ multiplex PCR, and TCRdb's table has in-frame clones only and misses some. Altogether fewer than 400,000 clones are present, under 70% being singletons, with the ten largest covering around 6.5%. Regarding this clone: Its antigen is not identified.

Sequenced material: PBMCs, taken after 36 months of ibrutinib treatment. This receptor was taken from a human donor with chronic lymphocytic leukemia. The rearrangement uses TRBV29-1 and TRBJ2-5; D gene uncertain. For the CDR3, the DNA is TGCAGCGTTGAGGACGGACGGTTTACGCAAGAGACCCAGTACTTC. Translated: CSVEDGRFTQETQYF.